The present T cell receptor (beta chain) was sequenced within a study of T cells in Graves' hyperthyroidism and ophthalmopathy. Points from the study as a whole: Ophthalmopathy was distinguished from stable hyperthyroidism by 13 V-J signatures.

V lost 6 bases and J 0 bases, leaving 9 bases between the germline ends. Germline CDR1 is MNHNS and CDR2 is SASEGT. The CDR3 covers 14 residues. Comments on this clonotype: Its antigen is still unknown.

Amplification of TCR beta CDR3 regions used RNA as the template. The HTBI primer set was used in a first-round RT-PCR of the TCR CDR3. TCRdb passed the multiplex PCR reads through MiXCR, listing each CDR3 protein once. The sample holds fewer than 750,000 distinct CDR3 sequences, 13% to 15% seen once. Sequencing was performed on blood. This TCR was recovered from a woman aged 50 to 65 with Graves' ophthalmopathy. The rearrangement links TRBV6-1 to TRBJ1-5; no firm D call. CDR3 loop: CASRTRYSNQPQHF. CDR3 in DNA: TGTGCCAGCAGAACAAGATATAGCAATCAGCCCCAGCATTTT.